These 7 T cell receptor beta chains were all obtained from the same sample, sequenced in a study of T cells after yellow fever vaccination (dated by TCRdb to the late 2010s). The receptor library was made with 5' RACE. This sample was sequenced with an Illumina NovaSeq 6000. TCRdb trimmed public reads at Q25 via fastp, called clones via MiXCR and kept in-frame beta chains. Rows with one shared CDR3 protein collapse into an entry with the most common genes and DNA. The sample has hundreds of thousands of distinct CDR3 sequences on record, around 4.9% of them singletons. The leading ten clones occupy less than 3.5% of the sample. The treatment or condition label on this specimen signifies: live attenuated yellow fever vaccine strain. This sample comprised CD4+ T cells sorted from PBMCs, obtained on the day of the yellow fever booster vaccination. The receptors come from a man in his late teens or twenties who received the YFV17D yellow fever vaccine.

The rearrangement links TRBV6-6 to TRBJ1-1; 7 positions agree with TRBD1. The junction had 4 bases not matched to a gene; V was cut back by 6 bases and J by 0 bases. In germline, CDR1 is MNHNY, CDR2 SVGAGI (reference sequence). This CDR3 has 14 amino acids. This chain's CDR3 is CASRDTGVNTEAFF. The CDR3 DNA reads TGTGCCAGCAGAGACACAGGGGTGAACACTGAAGCTTTCTTT.

The chain couples TRBV12-3 or TRBV12-4 to TRBJ2-5; 7 bases are shared with TRBD1. There are 15 residues in the CDR3. The V segment lost 0 bases and the J segment 0 bases; nucleotides outside the gene matches: 1. Here the CDR3 reads CASSLAGQNQETQYF. The CDR3 nucleotides read TGTGCCAGCAGTTTAGCGGGACAGAACCAAGAGACCCAGTACTTC.

V is TRBV18 and J is TRBJ2-7; the match to TRBD2 covers 7 bases. Germline CDR1 reads KGHSH; CDR2 reads LQKENI. CDR3 length equals 15 residues. Trimming at V came to 1 base and at J to 2 bases, leaving 5 bases not matched to a gene. The CDR3 DNA reads as TGTGCCAGCTCACCACTCGGGGGGACCACCTACGAGCAGTACTTC. Its translation: CASSPLGGTTYEQYF.

The V gene is TRBV3-2, the J gene TRBJ2-1; the table calls TRBD1, which could not be checked here. TRBV3-2 is marked as a pseudogene. This CDR3 has 20 amino acids. In DNA, the CDR3 is TGTGCCAGCAGCCCGCGATGGGGCAGGGTAAAATGGGATGGAGACAATGAGCAGTTCTTC. Its protein product is CASSPRWGRVKWDGDNEQFF.

This chain connects TRBV7-2 to TRBJ2-5; a possible D gene is TRBD2 (6 bases). Germline CDR1 and CDR2: SGHTA and FQGNSA. The CDR3 extends over 14 amino acids. V gave up 5 bases and J gave up 5 bases, with 15 bases separating them. This CDR3 reads CASSVGLTRETQYF. Written as DNA, the CDR3 is TGTGCCAGCAGCGTGGGACTCACTCGTGAGACCCAGTACTTC.

The gene calls are TRBV12-3 or TRBV12-4 and TRBJ1-6; possible D gene TRBD1, 6 bases. The V end lost 5 bases, the J end lost 5 bases, and 10 bases lay between the germline ends. The CDR3 is 14 amino acids. CDR3 nucleotides: TGTGCCAGCAGTCGGACAGCTAATAATTCACCCCTCCACTTT. It encodes CASSRTANNSPLHF.

This clonotype was detected a few times. The chain employs TRBV24-1 and TRBJ2-7; D might be TRBD2 (6 bases). Germline loops: CDR1 KGHDR, CDR2 SFDVKD. The CDR3 has 15 amino acids. Trimming removed 5 bases from V and 0 bases from J, with 13 bases in between. CDR3 loop: CATSAVRDDSYEQYV. DNA of the CDR3: TGTGCCACCAGTGCCGTGCGGGACGACTCCTACGAGCAGTACGTC.